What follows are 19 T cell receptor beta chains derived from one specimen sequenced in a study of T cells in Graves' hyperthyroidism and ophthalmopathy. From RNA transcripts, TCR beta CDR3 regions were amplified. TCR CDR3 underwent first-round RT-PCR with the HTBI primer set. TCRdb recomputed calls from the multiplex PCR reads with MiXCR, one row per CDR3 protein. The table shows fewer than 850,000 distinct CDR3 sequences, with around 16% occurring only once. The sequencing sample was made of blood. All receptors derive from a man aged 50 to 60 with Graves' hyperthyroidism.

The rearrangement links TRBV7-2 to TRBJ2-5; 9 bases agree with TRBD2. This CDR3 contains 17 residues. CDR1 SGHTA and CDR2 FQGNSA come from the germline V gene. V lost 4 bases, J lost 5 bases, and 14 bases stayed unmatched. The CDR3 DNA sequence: TGTGCCAGCAGCTCCGGAACTAGCGGGCTGAGAGGCGAGACCCAGTACTTC. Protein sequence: CASSSGTSGLRGETQYF.

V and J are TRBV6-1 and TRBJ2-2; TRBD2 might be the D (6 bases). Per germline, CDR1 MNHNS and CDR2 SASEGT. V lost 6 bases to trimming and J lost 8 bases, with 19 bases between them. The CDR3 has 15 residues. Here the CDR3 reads CASRLRDGRPGELFF. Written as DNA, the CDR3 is TGTGCCAGCAGGTTGAGGGACGGGAGACCTGGGGAGCTGTTTTTT.

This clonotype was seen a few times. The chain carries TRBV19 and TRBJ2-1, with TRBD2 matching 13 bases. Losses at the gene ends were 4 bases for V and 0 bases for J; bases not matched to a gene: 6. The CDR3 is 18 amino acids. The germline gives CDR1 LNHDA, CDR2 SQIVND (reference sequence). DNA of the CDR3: TGTGCCAGTAGTAAAGGACTAGCGGGGGTTAGCTCCTACAATGAGCAGTTCTTC. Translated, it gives CASSKGLAGVSSYNEQFF.

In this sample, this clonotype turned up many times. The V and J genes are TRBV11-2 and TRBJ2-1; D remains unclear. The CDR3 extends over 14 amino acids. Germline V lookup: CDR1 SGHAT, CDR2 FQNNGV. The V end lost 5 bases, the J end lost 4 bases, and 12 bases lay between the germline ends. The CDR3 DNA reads TGTGCCAGCAGCGGCCGACGGAATTACAATGAGCAGTTCTTC. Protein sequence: CASSGRRNYNEQFF.

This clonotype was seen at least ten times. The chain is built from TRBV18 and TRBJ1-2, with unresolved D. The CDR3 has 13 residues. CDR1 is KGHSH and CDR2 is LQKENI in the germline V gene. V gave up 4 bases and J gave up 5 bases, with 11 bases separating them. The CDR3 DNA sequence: TGTGCCAGCTCACTCGGTGATCGGTATGGCTACACCTTC. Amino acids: CASSLGDRYGYTF.

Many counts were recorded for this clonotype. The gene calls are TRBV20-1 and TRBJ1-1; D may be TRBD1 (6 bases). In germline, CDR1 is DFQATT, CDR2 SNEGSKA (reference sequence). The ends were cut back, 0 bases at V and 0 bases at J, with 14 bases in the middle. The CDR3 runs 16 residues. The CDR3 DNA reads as TGCAGTGCTAGAGATCGCCAGGGGCCCATGAACACTGAAGCTTTCTTT. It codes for CSARDRQGPMNTEAFF.

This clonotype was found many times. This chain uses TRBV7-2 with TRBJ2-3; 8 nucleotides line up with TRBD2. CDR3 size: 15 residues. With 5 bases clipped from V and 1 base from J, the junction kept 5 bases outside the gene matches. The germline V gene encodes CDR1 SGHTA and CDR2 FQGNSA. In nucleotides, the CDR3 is TGTGCCAGCAGCACCAGCGGGAGAGGCACAGATACGCAGTATTTT. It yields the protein CASSTSGRGTDTQYF.

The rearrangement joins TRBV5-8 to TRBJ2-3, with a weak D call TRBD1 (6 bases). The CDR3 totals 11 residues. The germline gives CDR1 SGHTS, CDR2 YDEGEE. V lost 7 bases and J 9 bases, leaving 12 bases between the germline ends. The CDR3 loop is CASGAGETQYF. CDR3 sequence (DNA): TGTGCCAGCGGGGCAGGGGAGACGCAGTATTTT.

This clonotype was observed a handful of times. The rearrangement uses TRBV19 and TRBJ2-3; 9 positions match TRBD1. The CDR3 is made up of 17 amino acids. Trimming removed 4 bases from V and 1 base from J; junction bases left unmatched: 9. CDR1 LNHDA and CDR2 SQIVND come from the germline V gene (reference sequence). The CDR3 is CASSTQLDRGGTDTQYF. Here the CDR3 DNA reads TGTGCCAGTAGTACCCAACTGGACAGGGGCGGCACAGATACGCAGTATTTT.

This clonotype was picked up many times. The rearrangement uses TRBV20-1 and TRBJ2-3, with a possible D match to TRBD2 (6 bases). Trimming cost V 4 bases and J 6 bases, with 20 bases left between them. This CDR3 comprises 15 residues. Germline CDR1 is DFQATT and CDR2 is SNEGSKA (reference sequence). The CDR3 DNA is TGCAGTGCTAATACCGGGACTCAGGCGGAGGATACGCAGTATTTT. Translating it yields CSANTGTQAEDTQYF.

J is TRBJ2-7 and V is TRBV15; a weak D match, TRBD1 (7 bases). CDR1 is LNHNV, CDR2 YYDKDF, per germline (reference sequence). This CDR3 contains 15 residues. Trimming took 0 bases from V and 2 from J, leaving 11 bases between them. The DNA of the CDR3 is TGTGCCACCAGCAGAGAGGCGGGACAGCCCTACGAGCAGTACTTC. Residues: CATSREAGQPYEQYF.

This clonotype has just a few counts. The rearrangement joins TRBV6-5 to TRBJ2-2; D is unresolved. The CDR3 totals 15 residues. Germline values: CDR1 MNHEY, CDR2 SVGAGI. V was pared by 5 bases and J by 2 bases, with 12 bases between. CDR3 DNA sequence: TGTGCCAGCAGTCCCGGGCCCTTCAACACCGGGGAGCTGTTTTTT. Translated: CASSPGPFNTGELFF.

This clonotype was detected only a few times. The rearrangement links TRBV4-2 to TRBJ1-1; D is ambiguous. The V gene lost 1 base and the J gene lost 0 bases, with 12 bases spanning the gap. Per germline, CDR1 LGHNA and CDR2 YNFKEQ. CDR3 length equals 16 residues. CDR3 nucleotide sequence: TGTGCCAGCAGCCAAGTCATAGGGTACATGAACACTGAAGCTTTCTTT. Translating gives CASSQVIGYMNTEAFF.

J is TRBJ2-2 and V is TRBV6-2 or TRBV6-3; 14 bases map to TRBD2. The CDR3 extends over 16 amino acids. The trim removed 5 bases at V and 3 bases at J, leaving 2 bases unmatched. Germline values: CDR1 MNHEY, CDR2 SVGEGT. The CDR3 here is CASSRTSGGYTGELFF. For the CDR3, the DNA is TGTGCCAGCAGTAGGACTAGCGGGGGGTACACCGGGGAGCTGTTTTTT.

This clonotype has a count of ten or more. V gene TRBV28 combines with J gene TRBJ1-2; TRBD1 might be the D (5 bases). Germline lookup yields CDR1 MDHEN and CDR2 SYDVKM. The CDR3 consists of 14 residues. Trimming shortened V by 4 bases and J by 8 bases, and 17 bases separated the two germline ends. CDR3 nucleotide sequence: TGTGCCAGCAGTTCCCGGGGGTTGTCGTACGGCTACACCTTC. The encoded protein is CASSSRGLSYGYTF.

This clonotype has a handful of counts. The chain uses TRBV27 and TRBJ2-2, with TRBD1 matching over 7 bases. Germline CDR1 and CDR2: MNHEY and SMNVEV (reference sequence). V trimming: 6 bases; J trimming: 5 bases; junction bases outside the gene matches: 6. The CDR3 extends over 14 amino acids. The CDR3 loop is CASRKQGMTGELFF. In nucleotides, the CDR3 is TGTGCCAGCAGAAAACAGGGGATGACCGGGGAGCTGTTTTTT.

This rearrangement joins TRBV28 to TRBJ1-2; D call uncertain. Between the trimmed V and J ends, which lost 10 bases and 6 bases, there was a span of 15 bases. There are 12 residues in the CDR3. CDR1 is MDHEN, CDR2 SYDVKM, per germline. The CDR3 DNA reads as TGTGCCAACACACCCGACCTGGATGGCTACACCTTC. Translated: CANTPDLDGYTF.

CDR3 region: CASSPDRGWVTEAFF. The CDR3 nucleotides read TGTGCCAGCAGCCCCGACAGGGGATGGGTCACTGAAGCTTTCTTT. The V gene is TRBV6-1, the J gene TRBJ1-1, with 8 bases identical to TRBD1. Germline-derived CDR1 and CDR2 are MNHNS and SASEGT. There are 15 residues in the CDR3. The V gene end was trimmed by 6 bases and the J gene end by 4 bases; junction bases not matched to a gene: 10.

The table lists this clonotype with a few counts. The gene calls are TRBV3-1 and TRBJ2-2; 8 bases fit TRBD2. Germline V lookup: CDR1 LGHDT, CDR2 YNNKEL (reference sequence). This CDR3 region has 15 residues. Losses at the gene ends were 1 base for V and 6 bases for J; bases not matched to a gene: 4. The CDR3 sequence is CASSQVGRAAGELFF. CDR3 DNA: TGTGCCAGCAGCCAAGTCGGGAGGGCCGCCGGGGAGCTGTTTTTT.